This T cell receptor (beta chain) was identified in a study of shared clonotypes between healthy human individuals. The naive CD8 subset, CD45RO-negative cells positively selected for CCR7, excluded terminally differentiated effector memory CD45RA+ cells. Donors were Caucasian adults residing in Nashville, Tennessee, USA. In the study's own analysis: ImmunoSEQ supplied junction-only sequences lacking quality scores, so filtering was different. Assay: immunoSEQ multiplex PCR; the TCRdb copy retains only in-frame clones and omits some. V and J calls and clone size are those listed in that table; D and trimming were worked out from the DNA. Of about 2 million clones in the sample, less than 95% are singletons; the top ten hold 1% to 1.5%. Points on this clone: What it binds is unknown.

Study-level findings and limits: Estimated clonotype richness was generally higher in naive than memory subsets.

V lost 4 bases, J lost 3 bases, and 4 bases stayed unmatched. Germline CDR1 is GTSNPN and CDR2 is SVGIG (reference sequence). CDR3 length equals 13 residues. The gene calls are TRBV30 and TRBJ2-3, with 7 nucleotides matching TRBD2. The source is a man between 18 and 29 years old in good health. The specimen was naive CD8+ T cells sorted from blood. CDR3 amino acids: CAWMGGSTDTQYF. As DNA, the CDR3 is TGTGCCTGGATGGGCGGGAGTACAGATACGCAGTATTTT.